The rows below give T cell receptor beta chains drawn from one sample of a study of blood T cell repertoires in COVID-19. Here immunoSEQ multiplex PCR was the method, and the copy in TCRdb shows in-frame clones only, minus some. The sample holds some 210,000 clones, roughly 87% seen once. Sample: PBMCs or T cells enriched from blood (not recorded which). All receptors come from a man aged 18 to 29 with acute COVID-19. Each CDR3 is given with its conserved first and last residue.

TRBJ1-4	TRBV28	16	CASSFLGQGSNEKLFF
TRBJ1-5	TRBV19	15	CASSKDSFGNQPQHF
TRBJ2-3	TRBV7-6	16	CASSLSQGAHEDTQYF
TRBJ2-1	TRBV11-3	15	CASSLAGRADNEQFF
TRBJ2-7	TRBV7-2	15	CASSSGQGASYEQYF
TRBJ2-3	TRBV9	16	CASSVGLAVMSDTQYF
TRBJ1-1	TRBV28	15	CASSSPYQGPTEAFF
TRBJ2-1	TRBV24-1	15	CATSDRVADYNEQFF
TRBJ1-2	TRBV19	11	CASSAQSGYTF
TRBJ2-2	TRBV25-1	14	CASSGYRDHGELFF
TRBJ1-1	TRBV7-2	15	CASSSFTGSYTEAFF
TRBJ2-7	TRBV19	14	CASSITNRGNEQYF
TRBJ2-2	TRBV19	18	CASRRGSGGGANTGELFF
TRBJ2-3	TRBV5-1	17	CASSLGFGGRNTDTQYF
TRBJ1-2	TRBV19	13	CASSPRTGDGYTF
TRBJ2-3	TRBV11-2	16	CASSLAPSGTSDTQYF
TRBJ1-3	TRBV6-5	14	CASRRDSSGNTIYF
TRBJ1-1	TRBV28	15	CASSTRQSPNTEAFF
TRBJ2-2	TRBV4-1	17	CASSHLAGGPSGGELFF
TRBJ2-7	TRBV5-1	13	CASSSDRNYEQYF
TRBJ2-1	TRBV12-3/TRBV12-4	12	CASSPLAGGSFF
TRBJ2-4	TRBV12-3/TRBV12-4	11	CASRSSDLQYF
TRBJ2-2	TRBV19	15	CASSILAGGPVELFF
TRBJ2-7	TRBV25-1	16	CASTGTGGRASYEQYF